The 21 T cell receptor beta chains below all came from one sample that was sequenced in a study of blood T cell repertoires in COVID-19. Clones were read by immunoSEQ multiplex PCR, and TCRdb kept only the in-frame ones, dropping some. The sample has more than 250,000 clones, around 90% seen once. Material: peripheral blood. The receptor source for this set is a human donor in a cohort sampled during active COVID-19.

The chain recombines TRBV28 with TRBJ2-5; tentative D call: TRBD1 (5 bases). The CDR3 is 13 residues long. The V and J ends lost 7 bases and 2 bases respectively, with 11 bases between them. Per germline, CDR1 MDHEN and CDR2 SYDVKM. CDR3 bases: TGTGCCAGCACCAGGGTTTTTCAAGAGACCCAGTACTTC. Translating gives CASTRVFQETQYF.

The V gene is TRBV9, the J gene TRBJ2-7; weak D call: TRBD1 (6 bases). Trimming left V 4 bases short and J 0 bases short, with 14 bases between. Per germline, CDR1 SGDLS and CDR2 YYNGEE. The CDR3 extends over 15 amino acids. DNA for the CDR3: TGTGCCAGCAGCCCAAGGACAGAGAGCTCCTACGAGCAGTACTTC. Its translation: CASSPRTESSYEQYF.

This chain joins TRBV5-1 and TRBJ1-2, with 9 bases aligning to TRBD1. The CDR3 totals 16 residues. After removal of 4 bases from V and 2 bases from J, the junction contained 9 bases not matched to a gene. From germline, CDR1 is SGHRS and CDR2 YFSETQ. The CDR3 DNA reads as TGCGCCAGCAGCCCGACAGGGGGACTAAAAAACTATGGCTACACCTTC. It specifies CASSPTGGLKNYGYTF.

The chain links TRBV19 to TRBJ1-5; 9 bases align to TRBD1. The V gene end was trimmed by 7 bases and the J gene end by 6 bases; junction bases not matched to a gene: 4. Germline V gives CDR1 LNHDA, CDR2 SQIVND (reference sequence). The CDR3 runs 13 residues. For the CDR3, the DNA is TGTGCCAGTATGGGGACAGGGAGTCAGCCCCAGCATTTT. It yields the protein CASMGTGSQPQHF.

V usage is TRBV7-6 and J usage is TRBJ1-2; 8 bases are a match to TRBD1. CDR3 length: 14 amino acids. J gave up 6 bases and V 5 bases, and 8 bases lay outside the gene matches. Germline loops: CDR1 SGHVS, CDR2 FNYEAQ. The CDR3 DNA reads TGTGCCAGCAGCCTTCCGACAGGGGTCCATGGCTACACCTTC. This sequence encodes CASSLPTGVHGYTF.

V gene TRBV7-9 combines with J gene TRBJ1-2; 9 positions match TRBD1. V dropped 5 bases and J dropped 5; count of bases not matched to a gene: 3. This CDR3 spans 13 amino acids. Germline V gene sequence: CDR1 SEHNR, CDR2 FQNEAQ (reference sequence). The CDR3, as DNA: TGTGCCAGCAGCCGGGACAGGGCTTATGGCTACACCTTC. Protein sequence: CASSRDRAYGYTF.

This sequence joins TRBV30 and TRBJ2-7; 7 bases fit TRBD1. Trimming cost V 3 bases and J 3 bases; bases outside gene matches: 5. Per the germline V gene, CDR1 is GTSNPN and CDR2 is SVGIG (reference sequence). This CDR3 is 13 amino acids long. CDR3 sequence (DNA): TGTGCCTGGAGCATGACAGGGAGCTACGAGCAGTACTTC. Translated, it gives CAWSMTGSYEQYF.

The CDR3 spells CSVDILDRVSNEQFF. Written as DNA, the CDR3 is TGCAGCGTTGATATTTTGGACAGGGTATCCAATGAGCAGTTCTTC. The rearrangement links TRBV29-1 to TRBJ2-1, with 8 positions matching TRBD1. The V segment lost 3 bases and the J segment 6 bases; nucleotides outside the gene matches: 10. Germline V CDR1 and CDR2: SQVTM, ANQGSEA. This CDR3 has 15 residues.

The chain carries TRBV5-8 and TRBJ1-2; 8 bases are shared with TRBD1. The CDR3 contains 13 residues. CDR1 is SGHTS and CDR2 is YDEGEE in the germline V gene. The trim removed 6 bases at V and 4 bases at J, leaving 5 bases unmatched. The CDR3 DNA follows: TGTGCCAGCACGACAGGGGCTATCTATGGCTACACCTTC. Translation gives CASTTGAIYGYTF.

The chain combines TRBV2 with TRBJ2-7; weak D call: TRBD1 (6 bases). This CDR3 has 13 amino acids. CDR1 is SNHLY, CDR2 FYNNEI, per germline. V lost 4 bases and J 2 bases, leaving 9 bases between the germline ends. CDR3: CASSVRGTYEQYF. The CDR3 DNA is TGTGCCAGCAGTGTAAGGGGGACCTACGAGCAGTACTTC.

J is TRBJ1-2 and V is TRBV27; 9 nucleotides agree with TRBD1. This CDR3 contains 14 residues. The V gene end was trimmed by 5 bases and the J gene end by 8 bases; junction bases not matched to a gene: 9. Germline loops: CDR1 MNHEY, CDR2 SMNVEV (reference sequence). The CDR3 loop reads CASSAGTGLWGYTF. CDR3 nucleotides: TGTGCCAGCAGTGCCGGGACAGGGCTATGGGGCTACACCTTC.

The J gene is TRBJ1-1, the V gene TRBV6-5; possible D gene TRBD1, 5 bases. CDR1 and CDR2 (germline): MNHEY, SVGAGI. There are 11 residues in the CDR3. The V end was cut by 3 bases, the J end by 10 bases, with 9 bases between. CDR3: CASSYDSLAFF. In DNA form, the CDR3 reads TGTGCCAGCAGTTATGACAGCTTAGCTTTCTTT.

This clone has a single count. The chain recombines TRBV4-1 with TRBJ1-1; 7 bases are shared with TRBD1. This CDR3 is 15 amino acids long. Trimming cost V 4 bases and J 4 bases; bases outside gene matches: 9. From germline, CDR1 is MGHRA and CDR2 YSYEKL. The CDR3 DNA reads as TGCGCCAGCAGCCGTCCGGGACAGTTGGCCACTGAAGCTTTCTTT. This encodes CASSRPGQLATEAFF.

For this clone: This sample also contains other DNA sequences that code for the same CDR3. This chain links TRBV4-3 with TRBJ2-5; D is possibly TRBD2 (6 bases). There are 14 residues in the CDR3. V was shortened by 1 base and J by 5 bases, with 11 bases between the two germline ends. Germline values: CDR1 LGHNA, CDR2 YSLEER. The CDR3 DNA reads TGCGCCAGCAGCCAAGGTCTAGCGCAGGAGACCCAGTACTTC. This translates into CASSQGLAQETQYF.

The chain employs TRBV7-3 and TRBJ2-7; TRBD1 agrees at 12 bases. This CDR3 region has 15 residues. The germline gives CDR1 SGHTA, CDR2 FQGTGA. V lost 4 bases to trimming and J lost 9 bases; unmatched junction nucleotides: 10. CDR3: CASSSPGQGAGGQYF. CDR3 DNA: TGTGCCAGCAGCTCTCCGGGACAGGGGGCAGGTGGGCAGTACTTC.

The chain carries TRBV7-8 and TRBJ2-1; TRBD2 agrees at 11 bases. This CDR3 is built from 17 residues. Trimming at V came to 3 bases and at J to 6 bases, leaving 10 bases not matched to a gene. Germline V lookup: CDR1 SGHVS, CDR2 FQNEAQ. The CDR3 DNA reads TGTGCCAGCAGCTTGCTGGCGAAAACTAGCGGGGGCAATGAGCAGTTCTTC. Translation gives CASSLLAKTSGGNEQFF.

The chain has TRBV18 and TRBJ2-7; no clear D. Trimming cost V 1 base and J 1 base, with 14 bases left between them. The length of the CDR3 is 16 residues. Germline values: CDR1 KGHSH, CDR2 LQKENI. For the CDR3, the DNA is TGTGCCAGCTCACCACGCGAAGCCGTCCCTTCCTACGAGCAGTACTTC. This sequence encodes CASSPREAVPSYEQYF.

This clone turned up a few times. In DNA, the CDR3 is TGTGCCTGGAGTGCGGGACAGGGAGCTAACTATGGCTACACCTTC. Amino acid sequence: CAWSAGQGANYGYTF. The V call is TRBV30, the J call TRBJ1-2; 9 nucleotides match TRBD1. Germline V gene sequence: CDR1 GTSNPN, CDR2 SVGIG (reference sequence). The CDR3 extends over 15 amino acids. V shed 1 base, J shed 0 bases, and the junction held 3 bases outside the gene matches. Based on the CDR3 plus reference TRBV30 and TRBJ1-2, the full variable domain is SQTIHQWPATLVQPVGSPLSLECTVEGTSNPNLYWYRQAAGRGLQLLFYSVGIGQISSEVPQNLSASRPQDRQFILSSKKLLLSDSGFYLCAWSAGQGANYGYTFGSGTRLTVV.

The chain recombines TRBV9 with TRBJ1-4; D remains unclear. The CDR3 has 14 amino acids. The ends were cut back, 0 bases at V and 5 bases at J, with 8 bases in the middle. Germline CDR1 SGDLS, CDR2 YYNGEE. The DNA of the CDR3 is TGTGCCAGCAGCGTAGCTGCTAGGAATGAAAAACTGTTTTTT. This gives the protein CASSVAARNEKLFF.

This rearrangement joins TRBV29-1 to TRBJ2-7, with 14 bases matching TRBD2. Trimming cost V 3 bases and J 0 bases; bases outside gene matches: 1. The CDR3 sequence is 15 residues long. CDR1 and CDR2 from the germline V gene are SQVTM and ANQGSEA. The CDR3 bases are TGCAGCGTTGACGGACTAGCGGGAGGCTCCTACGAGCAGTACTTC. It encodes CSVDGLAGGSYEQYF.

V usage is TRBV7-9 and J usage is TRBJ1-3, with D possibly being TRBD1 (5 bases). V lost 1 base, J lost 5 bases, and 15 bases lay in between. Germline V CDR1 and CDR2: SEHNR, FQNEAQ (reference sequence). CDR3 length equals 16 residues. CDR3 nucleotides: TGTGCCAGCAGCTTAGGAGTGGGTAGGGGCCGAAACACCATATATTTT. This gives the protein CASSLGVGRGRNTIYF.